The 24 T cell receptor beta chains below come from one sample, sequenced in a study of Tregs in tolerant kidney transplant recipients. The nonmyeloablative bone marrow transplants came from related graft donors, with transient mixed chimerism. Assay used: immunoSEQ multiplex PCR; TCRdb lists only in-frame clones, some missing. This listing includes tens of thousands of clones. The sequences come from CD4+ T cells from blood (PBMCs), collected 24 months after the transplant. The receptors derive from a human patient who received a combined kidney and bone marrow transplant. Some T cells here may be from the graft donor.

On this clone: The read ends 3 residues shy of where the CDR3 ends; the end is completed using the germline J gene. The V and J genes are TRBV10-3 and TRBJ2-1, with D possibly being TRBD1 or TRBD2 (5 bases each). Per germline, CDR1 ENHRY and CDR2 SYGVKD. This CDR3 is built from 14 residues. V was shortened by 2 bases and J by 5 bases, with 10 bases between the two germline ends. This CDR3 is CAISEEGRHNEQFF. The sequenced part of the CDR3 DNA is TGTGCCATCAGTGAGGAGGGGCGACACAATGAG.

As to this clone: The read terminates 3 residues before the CDR3 end, so the remaining end is supplied by the germline J gene. The chain combines TRBV19 with TRBJ2-3; 8 bases fit TRBD2. The CDR3 totals 18 residues. Germline V gives CDR1 LNHDA, CDR2 SQIVND (reference sequence). V shed 3 bases, J shed 3 bases, and the junction held 14 bases outside the gene matches. CDR3 DNA (partial): TGTGCCAGTAGTATGGAGGGGCTACTAGCGGCGGAGACAGATACG. It translates to CASSMEGLLAAETDT. From start to end, the CDR3 is CASSMEGLLAAETDTQYF.

Note on this clone: The CDR3 end falls 3 residues outside the read, so it is completed with the germline J gene. V usage is TRBV30 and J usage is TRBJ2-7; D remains unclear. Germline V lookup: CDR1 GTSNPN, CDR2 SVGIG (reference sequence). This CDR3 has 14 residues. Deletions cut 4 bases from V and 3 bases from J, with 16 bases between. Incomplete CDR3 DNA: TGTGCCTGGACTCAAACTTTGAACCGCTACGAG. It translates to CAWTQTLNRYE. The complete CDR3 protein is CAWTQTLNRYEQYF.

CDR3 DNA, as far as it was read: TGTGCCAGTAGTTCCTCATCTAGGGGGACTGAA. The encoded protein is CASSSSSRGTE. The whole CDR3 protein reads CASSSSSRGTEAFF. The chain couples TRBV19 to TRBJ1-1, with D possibly matching TRBD1 (6 bases). The read ends 3 residues before the CDR3 terminus; that terminus is restored from the germline J gene. The V gene lost 5 bases and the J gene lost 5 bases, with 15 bases spanning the gap. The CDR3 contains 14 residues. Germline values: CDR1 LNHDA, CDR2 SQIVND (reference sequence).

A remark on this clone: The read ends 3 residues shy of where the CDR3 ends; the end is completed using the germline J gene. The chain has TRBV20-1 and TRBJ1-1; 7 bases fit TRBD1. The CDR3 is made up of 14 amino acids. Germline trimming cut 5 bases from V and 1 base from J; bases unmatched to any gene: 7. The germline CDR1 and CDR2 sequences are DFQATT and SNEGSKA (reference sequence). CDR3 DNA, as far as it was read: TGCAGTGCTGGAAACAGGGGAGAGAACACTGAA. It translates to CSAGNRGENTE. The entire CDR3 sequence reads CSAGNRGENTEAFF.

Notes on this clone: The sequence runs out 3 residues before the end of the CDR3; the remainder is reconstructed from the germline J gene. V usage is TRBV5-4 and J usage is TRBJ1-1; no definite D call. CDR1 is SGHNT and CDR2 is YYREEE in the germline V gene (reference sequence). The CDR3 has 16 residues. The V end lost 0 bases, the J end lost 1 base, and 13 bases lay between the germline ends. The CDR3 bases that were read are TGTGCCAGCAGCTTGGGGCCGGGGTCTCCGAACACTGAA. Protein sequence: CASSLGPGSPNTE. The entire CDR3 protein is CASSLGPGSPNTEAFF.

Concerning this clone: The DNA ends 3 residues before the CDR3 does, and the rest of the CDR3 is filled in from the germline J gene. V and J are TRBV20-1 and TRBJ1-2; 7 nucleotides align to TRBD1. V gave up 6 bases and J gave up 1 base; unmatched junction bases: 14. The CDR3 has 16 residues. CDR1 is DFQATT, CDR2 SNEGSKA, per germline (reference sequence). CDR3 loop: CSAIPPRQGFNYGYTF. The covered CDR3 bases are TGCAGTGCCATCCCACCCCGACAGGGCTTTAACTATGGC.

About this clone: The CDR3 end lies 3 residues beyond the end of the read and is filled in from the germline J gene. The rearrangement links TRBV30 to TRBJ2-3; a weak D match, TRBD2 (5 bases). This CDR3 is 14 amino acids long. V lost 2 bases, J lost 1 base, and 10 bases lay in between. The germline V gene encodes CDR1 GTSNPN and CDR2 SVGIG (reference sequence). The CDR3 reads CAWSSAEGTDTQYF. The DNA read from the CDR3 is TGTGCCTGGAGTTCAGCGGAGGGCACAGATACG.

On this clone: Sequencing ends 3 residues short of the CDR3 end; the germline J gene provides the rest. V usage is TRBV19 and J usage is TRBJ1-5; 10 bases agree with TRBD1. V lost 4 bases and J lost 5; bases outside the gene matches: 8. CDR3 length: 16 residues. Germline V gene sequence: CDR1 LNHDA, CDR2 SQIVND (reference sequence). The CDR3 is CASSTDRGPPYQPQHF. The CDR3 DNA, read in part, is TGTGCCAGTAGTACAGACAGGGGGCCCCCATATCAGCCC.

With respect to this clone: With the read ending 3 residues before the CDR3 end, the germline J gene is used to fill in that end. The chain links TRBV5-1 to TRBJ2-3, with TRBD2 matching 9 bases. Germline V CDR1 and CDR2: SGHRS, YFSETQ. The CDR3 has 15 residues. J was trimmed by 4 bases and V by 3 bases; bases with no gene match: 6. The CDR3 bases that were read are TGCGCCAGCAGCTCGGGACTAGCAATTGCAGATACG. The encoded protein is CASSSGLAIADT. The whole CDR3 region reads CASSSGLAIADTQYF.

Concerning this clone: The read stops 3 residues short of the end of the CDR3; the missing end is completed from the germline J gene. The chain recombines TRBV28 with TRBJ2-7; D may be TRBD2 (5 bases). V shed 1 base and J shed 2 bases, with 12 bases lying between them. CDR3 length: 15 residues. Per the germline V gene, CDR1 is MDHEN and CDR2 is SYDVKM. The DNA read from the CDR3 is TGTGCCAGCAGTTTATTCCGGGGAGCCCCCTACGAG. Translation: CASSLFRGAPYE. The full CDR3 protein is CASSLFRGAPYEQYF.

As for this clone: The sequenced fragment ends 3 residues before the CDR3 boundary, so the rest is inferred from the germline J gene. The V gene is TRBV20-1, the J gene TRBJ1-1, with 7 bases fitting TRBD1. With 5 bases clipped from V and 4 bases from J, the junction kept 7 bases outside the gene matches. This CDR3 region has 13 residues. Germline-derived CDR1 and CDR2 are DFQATT and SNEGSKA (reference sequence). CDR3 sequence reads: CSALGQRSTEAFF. The sequenced CDR3 bases are TGCAGTGCTCTGGGACAGCGGTCCACTGAA.

As to this clone: The read is 3 residues too short to cover the CDR3 end, so that end is filled in from the germline J gene. The rearrangement uses TRBV20-1 and TRBJ2-1; 8 positions agree with TRBD1. Germline V lookup: CDR1 DFQATT, CDR2 SNEGSKA (reference sequence). V trimming: 1 base; J trimming: 8 bases; junction bases outside the gene matches: 7. This CDR3 is 14 amino acids long. CDR3 DNA (partial): TGCAGTGCTAGAGCCCGGACAGGGTCGGATGAG. Residues: CSARARTGSDE. The CDR3 reads in full as CSARARTGSDEQFF.

In regard to this clone: Coverage ceases 3 residues before the CDR3 finishes, and the germline J gene fills in the end. The genes are TRBV4-1 and TRBJ1-4; maybe TRBD1 (5 bases). V gave up 4 bases and J gave up 5 bases, with 14 bases separating them. The CDR3 is 15 amino acids. Germline-derived CDR1 and CDR2 are MGHRA and YSYEKL. The CDR3 spells CASSLEGPPNEKLFF. The sequenced CDR3 bases are TGCGCCAGCAGCCTGGAGGGGCCCCCAAATGAAAAA.

As to this clone: The read terminates 3 residues ahead of where the CDR3 ends, so the germline J gene completes it. The chain links TRBV7-3 to TRBJ1-1; D is perhaps TRBD1 (5 bases). The CDR3 covers 13 residues. The germline CDR1 and CDR2 sequences are SGHTA and FQGTGA. The germline V and J ends were trimmed by 5 bases and 1 base, with 8 bases remaining between them. The CDR3 DNA, read in part, is TGTGCCAGCAGCCTAGGACAGAACACTGAA. It yields the protein CASSLGQNTE. The entire CDR3 reads CASSLGQNTEAFF.

As concerns this clone: Read sequence stops 3 residues before the CDR3 end, and the germline J gene provides the missing end. This sequence joins TRBV10-3 and TRBJ2-2; D ambiguous. This CDR3 comprises 12 residues. Trimming removed 5 bases from V and 5 bases from J, with 6 bases in between. The germline CDR1 and CDR2 sequences are ENHRY and SYGVKD. CDR3 sequence reads: CAISLGTGELFF. CDR3 DNA (partial): TGTGCCATCAGTTTAGGGACCGGGGAG.

On this clone itself: The read comes to an end 3 residues before the CDR3 does, leaving the germline J gene to fill in the end. The chain couples TRBV6-2 or TRBV6-3 to TRBJ1-5; D is unresolved. Germline loops: CDR1 MNHEY, CDR2 SVGEGT. This CDR3 is built from 15 residues. The V and J ends lost 6 bases and 0 bases respectively, with 12 bases between them. The DNA read from the CDR3 is TGTGCCAGCAGAGGACGGACTCCTAGCAATCAGCCC. It specifies CASRGRTPSNQP. In full, the CDR3 is CASRGRTPSNQPQHF.

Details on this clone: The CDR3 end is not reached by the read, which stops 3 residues before it; the germline J gene fills it in. The gene calls are TRBV19 and TRBJ2-2; TRBD2 might be the D (5 bases). The CDR3 contains 12 residues. Germline-derived CDR1 and CDR2 are LNHDA and SQIVND (reference sequence). The V and J ends lost 5 bases and 8 bases respectively, with 9 bases between them. The part of the CDR3 DNA that was read is TGTGCCAGTAGTGGGCGGGCGGGGGAG. It is translated as CASSGRAGE. The full CDR3 reads CASSGRAGELFF.

Notes on this clone: The CDR3 end is not reached by the read, which stops 3 residues before it; the germline J gene fills it in. The chain carries TRBV18 and TRBJ1-5; 10 nucleotides agree with TRBD1. CDR3 length equals 14 residues. Germline V gives CDR1 KGHSH, CDR2 LQKENI. J gave up 5 bases and V 3 bases, and 1 base lay outside the gene matches. The sequenced part of the CDR3 DNA is TGTGCCAGCTCACCCGGGACAGGGGATCAGCCC. Amino acid sequence: CASSPGTGDQP. The full CDR3 is CASSPGTGDQPQHF.

Details on this clone: The CDR3 end falls 3 residues outside the read, so it is completed with the germline J gene. This chain joins TRBV30 and TRBJ1-1; possibly TRBD1 for D (6 bases). V was pared by 4 bases and J by 5 bases, with 11 bases between. Germline CDR1 and CDR2: GTSNPN and SVGIG (reference sequence). This CDR3 is built from 12 residues. CDR3 residues: CAWNGGTTEAFF. The DNA read from the CDR3 is TGTGCCTGGAATGGCGGGACAACTGAA.

On this clone itself: The DNA ends 3 residues before the CDR3 does, and the rest of the CDR3 is filled in from the germline J gene. V usage is TRBV30 and J usage is TRBJ1-5; TRBD1 matches 7 bases. The CDR3 spans 14 residues. Germline V gene lookup returns CDR1 GTSNPN and CDR2 SVGIG (reference sequence). V gave up 5 bases and J gave up 2 bases; unmatched junction bases: 6. The CDR3 here is CAWSWDSGNQPQHF. CDR3 DNA, as far as it was read: TGTGCCTGGTCCTGGGACAGCGGCAATCAGCCC. The variable domain in full, with the rest retrieved from reference TRBV30 and TRBJ1-5, is SQTIHQWPATLVQPVGSPLSLECTVEGTSNPNLYWYRQAAGRGLQLLFYSVGIGQISSEVPQNLSASRPQDRQFILSSKKLLLSDSGFYLCAWSWDSGNQPQHFGDGTRLSIL.

In regard to this clone: The CDR3 end lies 3 residues beyond the end of the read and is filled in from the germline J gene. The chain couples TRBV10-3 to TRBJ2-7, with 9 bases fitting TRBD1. Germline V CDR1 and CDR2: ENHRY, SYGVKD. The V and J ends lost 5 bases and 2 bases, in that order; junction bases with no gene match: 4. This CDR3 has 14 amino acids. CDR3 DNA (partial): TGTGCCATCAGTACACGGGACAGGGCCTACGAG. Its protein product is CAISTRDRAYE. In full, the CDR3 reads CAISTRDRAYEQYF.

As for this clone: The read ends 3 residues before the CDR3 terminus; that terminus is restored from the germline J gene. The rearrangement joins TRBV20-1 to TRBJ2-7, with 11 bases identical to TRBD1. The CDR3 length is 15 residues. Germline V lookup: CDR1 DFQATT, CDR2 SNEGSKA (reference sequence). J gave up 1 base and V 5 bases, and 7 bases lay outside the gene matches. This CDR3 is CSALKGQGGSYEQYF. The CDR3 bases that were read are TGCAGTGCTCTAAAGGGACAGGGGGGGTCCTACGAG.

With regard to this clone: The read ends 3 residues shy of where the CDR3 ends; the end is completed using the germline J gene. The rearrangement uses TRBV7-2 and TRBJ1-5; D perhaps matches TRBD1 (5 bases). V was clipped by 1 base and J by 0 bases, with 7 bases between them. The CDR3 consists of 15 residues. The germline V gene encodes CDR1 SGHTA and CDR2 FQGNSA. The CDR3 sequence: CASSLGQNSNQPQHF. The CDR3 bases that were read are TGTGCCAGCAGCTTAGGACAGAATAGCAATCAGCCC. The full variable domain, rest sourced from reference TRBV7-2 and TRBJ1-5, is GAGVSQSPSNKVTEKGKDVELRCDPISGHTALYWYRQSLGQGLEFLIYFQGNSAPDKSGLPSDRFSAERTGGSVSTLTIQRTQQEDSAVYLCASSLGQNSNQPQHFGDGTRLSIL.